The subject of this entry is one T cell receptor (beta chain). The antigen is undetermined. The CDR3 is 14 residues long. Germline CDR1 MNHEY, CDR2 SVGAGI. V was trimmed by 2 bases and J by 5 bases, leaving 7 bases between them. Together with a sample-barcoded 5' primer, a J-beta primer mix was included in a second PCR lasting roughly 6 to 12 cycles. A template-switch adaptor that had 12 random nucleotides put a tag on each cDNA molecule. TCRdb re-analysed the 5' RACE reads in MiXCR, keeping a single row per CDR3 protein. The sample includes 700,000 or so distinct CDR3 sequences, about a fifth of them seen just once. These data originate in a study of blood T cells in healthy people across ages. Study-level points and caveats: Both naive CD4+ cell counts and diversity were greater in long-lived donors than in aged donors.

The donors, aged 6 to 90, were healthy Caucasians from Russia. Total RNA was extracted at no less than 6 micrograms per sample. The chain couples TRBV6-5 to TRBJ1-6, with TRBD1 as a possible D gene (6 bases). Sequenced: blood. This sequence was found in a man between 65 and 85 years old in good health. The CDR3 DNA reads TGTGCCAGCAGTTACGGGGGGCATAATTCACCCCTCCACTTT. This sequence encodes CASSYGGHNSPLHF.